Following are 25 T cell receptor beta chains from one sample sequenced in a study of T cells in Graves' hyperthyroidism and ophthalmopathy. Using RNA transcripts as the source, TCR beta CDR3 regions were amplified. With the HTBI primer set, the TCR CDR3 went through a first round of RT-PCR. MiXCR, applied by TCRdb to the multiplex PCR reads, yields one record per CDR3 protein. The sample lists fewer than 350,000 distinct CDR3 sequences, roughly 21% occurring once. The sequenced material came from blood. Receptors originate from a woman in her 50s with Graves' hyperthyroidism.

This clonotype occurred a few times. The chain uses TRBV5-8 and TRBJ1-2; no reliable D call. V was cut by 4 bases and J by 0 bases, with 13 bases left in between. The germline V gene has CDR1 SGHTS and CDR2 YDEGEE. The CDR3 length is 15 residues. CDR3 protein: CASSATGVSNYGYTF. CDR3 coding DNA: TGTGCCAGCAGCGCCACTGGTGTATCTAACTATGGCTACACCTTC.

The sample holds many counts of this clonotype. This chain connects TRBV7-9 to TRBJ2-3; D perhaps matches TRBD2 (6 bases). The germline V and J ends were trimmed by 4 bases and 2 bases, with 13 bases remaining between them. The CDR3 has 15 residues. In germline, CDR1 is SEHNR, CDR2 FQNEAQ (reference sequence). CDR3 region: CASSSGRRDTDTQYF. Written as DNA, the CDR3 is TGTGCCAGCAGCTCGGGGCGGCGGGACACAGATACGCAGTATTTT. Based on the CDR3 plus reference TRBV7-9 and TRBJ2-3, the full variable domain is DTGVSQNPRHKITKRGQNVTFRCDPISEHNRLYWYRQTLGQGPEFLTYFQNEAQLEKSRLLSDRFSAERPKGSFSTLEIQRTEQGDSAMYLCASSSGRRDTDTQYFGPGTRLTVL.

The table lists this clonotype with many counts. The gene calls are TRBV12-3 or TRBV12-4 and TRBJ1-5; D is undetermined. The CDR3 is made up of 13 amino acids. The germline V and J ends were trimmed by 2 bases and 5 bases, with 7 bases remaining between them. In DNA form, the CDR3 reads TGTGCCAGCAGTTTAAGGGTTGATCAGCCCCAGCATTTT. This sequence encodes CASSLRVDQPQHF.

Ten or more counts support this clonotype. This CDR3 is CASSARGPGNEQFF. DNA for the CDR3: TGTGCCAGCAGCGCGAGGGGGCCGGGCAATGAGCAGTTCTTC. The rearrangement joins TRBV9 to TRBJ2-1; 7 bases fit TRBD1. The CDR3 has 14 residues. After removal of 3 bases from V and 6 bases from J, the junction contained 6 bases not matched to a gene. CDR1 and CDR2 from the germline V gene are SGDLS and YYNGEE.

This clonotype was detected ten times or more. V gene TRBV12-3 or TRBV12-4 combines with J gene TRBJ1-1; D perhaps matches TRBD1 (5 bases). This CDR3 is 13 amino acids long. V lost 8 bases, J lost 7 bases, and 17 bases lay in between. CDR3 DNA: TGTGCCAGCCAACTTCGGACACGCAGTGAAGCTTTCTTT. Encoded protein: CASQLRTRSEAFF.

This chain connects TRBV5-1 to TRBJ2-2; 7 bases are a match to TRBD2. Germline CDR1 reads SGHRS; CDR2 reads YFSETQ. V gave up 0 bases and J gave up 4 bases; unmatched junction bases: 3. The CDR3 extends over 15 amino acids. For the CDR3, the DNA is TGCGCCAGCAGCTTGGCACTAGCGATCACCGGGGAGCTGTTTTTT. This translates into CASSLALAITGELFF.

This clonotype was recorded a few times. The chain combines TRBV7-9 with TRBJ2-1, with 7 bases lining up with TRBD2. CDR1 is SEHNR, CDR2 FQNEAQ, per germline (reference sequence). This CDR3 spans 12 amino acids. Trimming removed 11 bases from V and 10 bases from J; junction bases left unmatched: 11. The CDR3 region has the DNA TGTGCCGGGGAGGGTGGGGGTTTCGAGCAGTTCTTC. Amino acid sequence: CAGEGGGFEQFF.

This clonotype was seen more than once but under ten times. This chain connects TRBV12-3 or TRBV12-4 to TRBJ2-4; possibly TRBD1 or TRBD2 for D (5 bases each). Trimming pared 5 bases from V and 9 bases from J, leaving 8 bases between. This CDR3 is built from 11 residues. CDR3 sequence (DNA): TGTGCCAGCAGTCAGAGGGGCATTCAGTACTTC. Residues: CASSQRGIQYF.

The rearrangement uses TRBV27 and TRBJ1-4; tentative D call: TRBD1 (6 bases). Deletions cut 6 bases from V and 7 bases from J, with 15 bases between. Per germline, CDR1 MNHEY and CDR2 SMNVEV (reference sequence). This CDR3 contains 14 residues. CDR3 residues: CASRQTGRIEKLFF. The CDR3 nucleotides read TGTGCCAGCAGGCAGACAGGTCGAATTGAAAAACTGTTTTTT.

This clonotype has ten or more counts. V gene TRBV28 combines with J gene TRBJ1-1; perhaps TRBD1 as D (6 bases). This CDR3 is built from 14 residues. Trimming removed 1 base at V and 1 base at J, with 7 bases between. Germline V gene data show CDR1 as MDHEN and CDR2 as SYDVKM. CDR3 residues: CASSLYRENTEAFF. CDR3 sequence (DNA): TGTGCCAGCAGTTTATACAGGGAGAACACTGAAGCTTTCTTT.

DNA of the CDR3: TGTGCCAGCAGTTGGCGCTCGAACACCGGGGAGCTGTTTTTT. The encoded protein is CASSWRSNTGELFF. The rearrangement joins TRBV27 to TRBJ2-2; D is unresolved. CDR1 and CDR2 from the germline V gene are MNHEY and SMNVEV (reference sequence). The V end was cut by 4 bases, the J end by 0 bases, with 6 bases between. This CDR3 has 14 amino acids.

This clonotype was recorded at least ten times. The CDR3 protein is CASSLGGGRVTIQYF. As DNA, the CDR3 is TGTGCCAGCAGTTTAGGGGGCGGGAGGGTCACCATTCAGTACTTC. This chain links TRBV12-3 or TRBV12-4 with TRBJ2-4; TRBD2 agrees at 9 bases. This CDR3 is built from 15 residues. The trim removed 1 base at V and 9 bases at J, leaving 7 bases unmatched.

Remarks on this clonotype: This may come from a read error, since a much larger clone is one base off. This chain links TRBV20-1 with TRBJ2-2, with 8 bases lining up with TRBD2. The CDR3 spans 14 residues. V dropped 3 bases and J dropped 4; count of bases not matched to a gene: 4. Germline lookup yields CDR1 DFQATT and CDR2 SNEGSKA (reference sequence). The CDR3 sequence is CSASSGGGTGELFF. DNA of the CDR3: TGCAGTGCTAGCTCCGGGGGGGGCACCGGGGAGCTGTTTTTT.

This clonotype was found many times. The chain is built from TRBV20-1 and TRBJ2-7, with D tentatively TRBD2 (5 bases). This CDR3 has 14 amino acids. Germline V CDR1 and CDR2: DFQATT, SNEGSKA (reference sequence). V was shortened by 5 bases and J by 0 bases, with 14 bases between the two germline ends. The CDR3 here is CSARMSGNSYEQYF. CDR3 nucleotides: TGCAGTGCTCGCATGAGCGGAAACTCCTACGAGCAGTACTTC.

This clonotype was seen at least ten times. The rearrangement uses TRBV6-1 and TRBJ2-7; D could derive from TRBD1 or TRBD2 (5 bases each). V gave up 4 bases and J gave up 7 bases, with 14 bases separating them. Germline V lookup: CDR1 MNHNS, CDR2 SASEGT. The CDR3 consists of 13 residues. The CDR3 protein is CASSAWTLVEQYF. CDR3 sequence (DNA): TGTGCCAGCAGTGCATGGACACTAGTGGAGCAGTACTTC.

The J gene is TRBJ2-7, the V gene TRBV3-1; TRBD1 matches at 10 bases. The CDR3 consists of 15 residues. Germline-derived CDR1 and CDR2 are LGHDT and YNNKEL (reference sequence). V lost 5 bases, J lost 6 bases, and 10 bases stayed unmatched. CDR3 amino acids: CASSAPGTGVPEQYF. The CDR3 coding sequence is TGTGCCAGCAGCGCTCCCGGGACAGGGGTTCCCGAGCAGTACTTC.

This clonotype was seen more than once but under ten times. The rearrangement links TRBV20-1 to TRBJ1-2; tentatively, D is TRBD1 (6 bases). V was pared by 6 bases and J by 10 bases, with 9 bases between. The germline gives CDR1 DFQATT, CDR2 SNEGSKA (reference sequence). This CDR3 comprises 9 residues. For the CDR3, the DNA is TGCAGTGCGAGGGGGGTCTACACCTTC. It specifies CSARGVYTF.

In DNA, the CDR3 is TGTGCCAGCAGTGGACACACCCCTTCTTATGGCTACACCTTC. It encodes CASSGHTPSYGYTF. The V call is TRBV2, the J call TRBJ1-2; unclear D gene. CDR3 length equals 14 residues. Germline V gene data show CDR1 as SNHLY and CDR2 as FYNNEI. V lost 4 bases and J 5 bases, leaving 14 bases between the germline ends.

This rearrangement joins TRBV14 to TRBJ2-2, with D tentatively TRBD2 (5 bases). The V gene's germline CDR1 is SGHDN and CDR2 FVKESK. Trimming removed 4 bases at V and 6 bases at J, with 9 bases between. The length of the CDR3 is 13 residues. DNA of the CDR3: TGTGCCAGCAGCCCGACCGGGGCCGGGGAGCTGTTTTTT. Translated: CASSPTGAGELFF.

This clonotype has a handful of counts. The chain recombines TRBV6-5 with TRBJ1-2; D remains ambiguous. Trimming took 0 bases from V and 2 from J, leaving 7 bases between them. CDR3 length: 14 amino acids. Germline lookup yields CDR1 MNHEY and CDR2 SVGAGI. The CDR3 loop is CASSYSARNYGYTF. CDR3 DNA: TGTGCCAGCAGTTACTCGGCCCGAAACTATGGCTACACCTTC.

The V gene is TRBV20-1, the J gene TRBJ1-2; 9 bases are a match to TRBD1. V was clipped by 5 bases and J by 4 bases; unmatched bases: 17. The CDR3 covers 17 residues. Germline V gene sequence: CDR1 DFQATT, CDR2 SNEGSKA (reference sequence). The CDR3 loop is CSAPQMGQGGFSYGYTF. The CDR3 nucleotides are TGCAGTGCTCCCCAAATGGGACAGGGAGGATTCAGCTATGGCTACACCTTC.

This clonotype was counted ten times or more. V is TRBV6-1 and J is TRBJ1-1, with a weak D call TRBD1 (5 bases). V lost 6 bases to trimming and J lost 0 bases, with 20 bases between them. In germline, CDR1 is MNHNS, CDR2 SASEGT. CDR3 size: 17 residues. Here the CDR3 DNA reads TGTGCCAGCAGCACGATCCGGGGCCGGGGTGTGAACACTGAAGCTTTCTTT. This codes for CASSTIRGRGVNTEAFF.

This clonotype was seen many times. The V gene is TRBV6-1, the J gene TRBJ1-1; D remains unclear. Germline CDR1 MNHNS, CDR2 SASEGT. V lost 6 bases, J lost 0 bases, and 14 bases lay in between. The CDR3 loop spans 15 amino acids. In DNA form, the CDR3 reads TGTGCCAGCAGGCCCCAAGGACTCTTGAACACTGAAGCTTTCTTT. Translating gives CASRPQGLLNTEAFF.

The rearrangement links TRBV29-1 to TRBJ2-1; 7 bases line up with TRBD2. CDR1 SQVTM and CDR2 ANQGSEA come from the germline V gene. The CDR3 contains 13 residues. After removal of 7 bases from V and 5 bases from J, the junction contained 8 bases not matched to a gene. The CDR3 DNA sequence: TGCAGCGCTCGACTAGCCTTTAACAATGAGCAGTTCTTC. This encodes CSARLAFNNEQFF.

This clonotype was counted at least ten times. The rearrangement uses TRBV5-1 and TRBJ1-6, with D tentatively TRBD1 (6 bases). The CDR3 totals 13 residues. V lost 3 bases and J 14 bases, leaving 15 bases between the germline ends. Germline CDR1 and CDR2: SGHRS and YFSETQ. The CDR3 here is CASSSQPGDALHF. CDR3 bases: TGCGCCAGCAGCTCTCAACCAGGGGACGCCCTCCACTTT.